Below are 6 T cell receptor beta chains sequenced from a single sample in a study of T-cell memory formation after mild COVID-19. TCRdb analysed the 5' RACE reads with MiXCR anew, one entry per CDR3 protein. Among approximately 300,000 distinct CDR3 sequences listed, around 8% were seen once. The sequenced material came from PBMCs or a T cell subset sorted from them (not recorded which). These receptors were collected from a young man who had mild COVID-19 (a few samples of this study predate the infection). Cell type and time point are not known.

This clonotype was seen repeatedly, ten times or more. The genes are TRBV18 and TRBJ2-3; D not certain. Trimming stripped 3 bases from V and 2 bases from J, with 3 bases between. This CDR3 spans 12 amino acids. CDR1 and CDR2 from the germline V gene are KGHSH and LQKENI. The CDR3 DNA follows: TGTGCCAGCTCACCTAACACAGATACGCAGTATTTT. Protein product: CASSPNTDTQYF.

This clonotype was seen only a few times. The chain combines TRBV18 with TRBJ1-2, with unresolved D. Germline values: CDR1 KGHSH, CDR2 LQKENI. The CDR3 contains 12 residues. Trimming pared 2 bases from V and 9 bases from J, leaving 10 bases between. The CDR3 DNA is TGTGCCAGCTCACCAAGGTCGGAACGCTACACCTTC. Translated, it gives CASSPRSERYTF.

This clonotype was detected ten times or more. The chain combines TRBV7-3 with TRBJ2-1; no definite D call. V gave up 2 bases and J gave up 7 bases, with 12 bases separating them. CDR1 SGHTA and CDR2 FQGTGA come from the germline V gene. CDR3 size: 14 residues. The chain's CDR3 is CASSLGITGNEQFF. As DNA, the CDR3 is TGTGCCAGCAGCTTAGGGATTACGGGTAATGAGCAGTTCTTC.

The chain uses TRBV6-5 and TRBJ1-2; a weak D match, TRBD1 (5 bases). Germline lookup yields CDR1 MNHEY and CDR2 SVGAGI. Trimming pared 11 bases from V and 2 bases from J, leaving 15 bases between. The CDR3 is made up of 13 amino acids. CDR3 nucleotides: TGTGCCGCCCGGTCCAGGGAGAACTATGGCTACACCTTC. Its protein product is CAARSRENYGYTF.

The V and J genes are TRBV20-1 and TRBJ1-1, with D perhaps matching TRBD1 (6 bases). V lost 4 bases to trimming and J lost 4 bases, with 10 bases between them. The germline gives CDR1 DFQATT, CDR2 SNEGSKA (reference sequence). The CDR3 is 12 residues long. The CDR3 region has the DNA TGCAGTGCTATGATACAGGGCACTGAAGCTTTCTTT. Translated, it gives CSAMIQGTEAFF.

This clonotype turned up a few times. This chain connects TRBV7-2 to TRBJ1-2; D might be TRBD1 (5 bases). The germline V and J ends were trimmed by 1 base and 4 bases, with 10 bases remaining between them. This CDR3 comprises 14 residues. Germline CDR1 is SGHTA and CDR2 is FQGNSA. CDR3 nucleotides: TGTGCCAGCAGCTTAGGGGGCACGCTCTATGGCTACACCTTC. Amino acid sequence: CASSLGGTLYGYTF.